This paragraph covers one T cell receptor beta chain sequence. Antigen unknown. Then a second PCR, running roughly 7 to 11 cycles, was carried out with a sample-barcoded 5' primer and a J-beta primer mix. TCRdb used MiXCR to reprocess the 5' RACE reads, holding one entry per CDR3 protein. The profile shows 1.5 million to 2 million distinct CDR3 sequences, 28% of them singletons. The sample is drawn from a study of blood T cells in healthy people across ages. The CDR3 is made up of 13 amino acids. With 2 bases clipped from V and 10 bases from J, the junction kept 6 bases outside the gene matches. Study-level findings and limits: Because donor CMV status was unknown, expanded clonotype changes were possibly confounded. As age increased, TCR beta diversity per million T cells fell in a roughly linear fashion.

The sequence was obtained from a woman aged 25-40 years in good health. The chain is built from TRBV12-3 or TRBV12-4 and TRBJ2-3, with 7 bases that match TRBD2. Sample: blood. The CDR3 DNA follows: TGTGCCAGCAGTTTAAAGGCGGGAGCGGCGCAGTATTTT. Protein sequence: CASSLKAGAAQYF.